This T cell receptor beta chain was sequenced during a study of cytomegalovirus exposure and HLA in healthy donors. Broader study findings: Cytomegalovirus association was assigned to over 150 TCR beta chains. The number of N-insertions in an Asian-associated ancestry cluster was reportedly below the roughly 620-donor mean in a later analysis.

Healthy donors of bone marrow made up the group. This clone has only a few counts. Its cognate antigen is unknown. After removal of 4 bases from V and 7 bases from J, the junction contained 2 bases not matched to a gene. The CDR3 spans 12 residues. CDR1 is SQVTM, CDR2 ANQGSEA, per germline. The study ran its PCR with 60 Vbeta and 13 Jbeta primers. TCRdb's table, derived via immunoSEQ multiplex PCR, lists solely in-frame clones and lacks some. The data show 150,000 to 160,000 clones, around 82% seen once. The chain recombines TRBV29-1 with TRBJ2-2; 8 nucleotides agree with TRBD1. Sequenced sample: PBMCs. The TCR originated in a woman in her forties or fifties in good health and CMV-seropositive. The CDR3 loop reads CSVGTGNGELFF. The CDR3 bases are TGCAGCGTTGGGACAGGGAACGGGGAGCTGTTTTTT.